This T cell receptor (beta chain) was profiled in a study of regulatory T cells in long-lasting Graves disease. Relying on iRepertoire HTBI primers and Arm-PCR of CDR3 regions, the team built TCR beta libraries. TCRdb called the multiplex PCR reads again in MiXCR, with one record for every CDR3 protein. The sample yields approximately 400,000 distinct CDR3 sequences, roughly 20% seen once. Study-wide points: Persistent-disease Graves' patients showed less TCR diversity than new cases.

Time point defined: persistent/refractory GD, antithyroid drugs over 5 years with positive TRAb. With RNA extracted from PBMCs as input, the TCR library was made. EDTA tubes held 8 to 10 milliliters of peripheral blood from each patient. Concerning this clonotype itself: Its antigen is still unknown.

The sample was peripheral blood mononuclear cells (PBMCs), taken when the disease was refractory, from a patient treated with antithyroid drugs. The TCR originated in a female donor with Graves disease.

The CDR3 here is CASSGSWTSVRETQYF. The CDR3 region has the DNA TGTGCCAGCAGCGGGTCCTGGACTAGCGTAAGGGAGACCCAGTACTTC. The gene calls are TRBV7-2 and TRBJ2-5; 9 bases line up with TRBD2. There are 16 residues in the CDR3. The trim removed 5 bases at V and 5 bases at J, leaving 12 bases unmatched. Germline CDR1 and CDR2: SGHTA and FQGNSA.